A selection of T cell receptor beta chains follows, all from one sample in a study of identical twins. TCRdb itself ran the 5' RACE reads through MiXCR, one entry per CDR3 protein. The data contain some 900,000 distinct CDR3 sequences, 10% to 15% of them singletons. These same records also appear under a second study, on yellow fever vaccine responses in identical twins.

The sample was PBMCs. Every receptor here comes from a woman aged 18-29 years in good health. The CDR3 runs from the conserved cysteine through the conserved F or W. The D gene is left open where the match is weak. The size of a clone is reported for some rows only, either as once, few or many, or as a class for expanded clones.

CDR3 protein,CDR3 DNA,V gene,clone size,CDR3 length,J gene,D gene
CSVGPLAGDYNEQFF,TGCAGCGTTGGTCCACTAGCGGGAGACTACAATGAGCAGTTCTTC,TRBV29-1,.,15,TRBJ2-1,TRBD2
CASSIRIRDTQYF,TGTGCCAGTAGTATCAGAATCAGGGATACGCAGTATTTT,TRBV19,few,13,TRBJ2-3,.
CASSLGQGAQAFF,TGTGCCAGCAGTTTGGGACAGGGCGCCCAAGCTTTCTTT,TRBV12-3/TRBV12-4,few,13,TRBJ1-1,TRBD1
CATSRDLAGVQTGELFF,TGTGCCACCAGCAGAGACCTAGCGGGAGTACAAACCGGGGAGCTGTTTTTT,TRBV15,.,17,TRBJ2-2,TRBD2
CASSLVPGAQQETQYF,TGCGCCAGCAGCTTGGTCCCAGGGGCACAGCAAGAGACCCAGTACTTC,TRBV5-1,few,16,TRBJ2-5,.
CAISESLGGSGEQYF,TGTGCCATCAGTGAGTCCCTAGGCGGGAGTGGTGAGCAGTACTTC,TRBV10-3,.,15,TRBJ2-7,TRBD2
CSASPGLNQPQHF,TGCAGTGCTAGCCCGGGACTCAATCAGCCCCAGCATTTT,TRBV20-1,few,13,TRBJ1-5,.
CASSMDRAEQFF,TGTGCCAGCAGTATGGACAGGGCAGAGCAGTTCTTC,TRBV6-6,many,12,TRBJ2-1,TRBD1
CAISEGTEHTEAFF,TGTGCCATCAGTGAAGGGACAGAACACACTGAAGCTTTCTTT,TRBV10-3,few,14,TRBJ1-1,TRBD1
CASSRDRAIYGYTF,TGTGCCAGCAGCCGGGACAGGGCAATATATGGCTACACCTTC,TRBV6-1,few,14,TRBJ1-2,TRBD1
CASSYRFGEQYF,TGTGCCAGCAGTTACCGTTTCGGCGAGCAGTACTTC,TRBV6-5,many,12,TRBJ2-7,.
CASSLSGRIYGYTF,TGTGCCAGCAGCTTGTCAGGGAGAATCTATGGCTACACCTTC,TRBV5-5,many,14,TRBJ1-2,.
CASYHRDRVRNEQFF,TGTGCCAGCTACCACCGGGACAGGGTTCGGAATGAGCAGTTCTTC,TRBV12-3/TRBV12-4,many,15,TRBJ2-1,TRBD1
CASSFGGTINEKLFF,TGTGCCAGCAGCTTTGGCGGGACAATCAATGAAAAACTGTTTTTT,TRBV5-5,.,15,TRBJ1-4,.
CSVGLAGAREQYF,TGCAGCGTGGGACTAGCGGGAGCACGAGAGCAGTACTTC,TRBV29-1,few,13,TRBJ2-7,TRBD2
CASRQTSLTDTQYF,TGCGCCAGCAGACAGACTAGCCTGACAGATACGCAGTATTTT,TRBV5-1,.,14,TRBJ2-3,TRBD2
CASSVSTFSNQPQHF,TGTGCCAGCAGTGTGTCAACGTTCAGCAATCAGCCCCAGCATTTT,TRBV27,few,15,TRBJ1-5,.